This T cell receptor beta chain was sequenced in a study of blood T cells in healthy people across ages. It was with a sample-barcoded 5' primer and a J-beta primer mix that a second PCR of roughly 7 to 12 cycles was run. One entry per CDR3 protein, called by TCRdb with MiXCR from the 5' RACE reads. The sample shows roughly 1.4 million distinct CDR3 sequences, around 59% of them seen only once. CDR3 length: 16 residues. Trimming pared 0 bases from V and 7 bases from J, leaving 21 bases between. CDR1 DFQATT and CDR2 SNEGSKA come from the germline V gene (reference sequence). The sequence derives from a man aged 18 to 35 in good health. Sequencing used blood. V and J are TRBV20-1 and TRBJ2-5; D uncertain. This chain's CDR3 is CSARDEAGAGRSTQYF. CDR3 in DNA: TGCAGTGCTAGAGATGAGGCAGGCGCAGGAAGATCGACCCAGTACTTC.